Shown below are 19 T cell receptor beta chains from a single sample sequenced in a study of Ad26.COV2.S vaccination and SARS-CoV-2 variants (dated by TCRdb to the early 2020s). The sample's treatment or condition label is to be understood as: roughly 19 received Ad26.COV2.S at low or high dose, single or two shots; roughly five received placebo; per-sample allocation not given. For vaccine and placebo recipients, the sequenced repertoires came from samples collected on day 63 after the first injection. Preparation of the library involved the immunoSEQ multiplex PCR assay. What TCRdb holds here is the immuneACCESS table cut down to in-frame rearrangements. Part of the clones is not present; checked against another copy, under half of the missing clones reflect an unresolved V gene, and the others are unexplained. The sample table lists roughly 350,000 clones, around 88% of them with a count of one. Of the sample, about 10% is held by the ten largest clones.

The sample in question was peripheral blood, obtained in a trial of Ad26.COV2.S vaccine versus placebo. All receptors derive from a person aged 18-65 years who received the Ad26.COV2.S COVID-19 vaccine or a placebo.

This sequence joins TRBV30 and TRBJ1-1; 7 bases map to TRBD1. The germline V gene encodes CDR1 GTSNPN and CDR2 SVGIG (reference sequence). The junction had 4 bases not matched to a gene; V was cut back by 1 base and J by 5 bases. The CDR3 runs 13 residues. The CDR3 DNA sequence: TGTGCCTGGAGTGGACAGGGTGGTACTGAAGCTTTCTTT. Protein sequence: CAWSGQGGTEAFF.

The rearrangement joins TRBV6-1 to TRBJ2-5, with 9 bases aligning to TRBD2. This CDR3 has 15 residues. Germline CDR1 MNHNS, CDR2 SASEGT. Trimming removed 3 bases from V and 5 bases from J; junction bases left unmatched: 7. CDR3 sequence: CASSDGTSRQETQYF. DNA for the CDR3: TGTGCCAGCAGTGACGGGACTAGCCGGCAGGAGACCCAGTACTTC.

V usage is TRBV4-3 and J usage is TRBJ1-2, with D possibly being TRBD1 (6 bases). The germline V gene has CDR1 LGHNA and CDR2 YSLEER. The CDR3 has 15 residues. The germline V and J ends were trimmed by 0 bases and 8 bases, with 16 bases remaining between them. This chain's CDR3 is CASSQDGLGARGYTF. CDR3 nucleotides: TGCGCCAGCAGCCAAGATGGGTTGGGGGCGCGGGGCTACACCTTC.

The chain joins TRBV7-9 to TRBJ2-5, with 10 bases lining up with TRBD1. Losses at the gene ends were 5 bases for V and 0 bases for J; bases not matched to a gene: 15. This CDR3 is 19 amino acids long. Germline V CDR1 and CDR2: SEHNR, FQNEAQ (reference sequence). CDR3 amino acids: CASSARDRGSTGNQETQYF. As DNA, the CDR3 is TGTGCCAGCAGCGCCCGGGACAGGGGTTCTACGGGGAACCAAGAGACCCAGTACTTC.

The chain joins TRBV19 to TRBJ2-5; 8 bases line up with TRBD1. The CDR3 sequence is 16 residues long. With V trimmed by 5 bases and J by 5 bases, 13 bases remained unmatched. Germline V gives CDR1 LNHDA, CDR2 SQIVND (reference sequence). CDR3 protein: CASSVYWTGSDETQYF. The CDR3 nucleotides are TGTGCCAGTAGTGTCTATTGGACAGGGTCGGACGAGACCCAGTACTTC. The entire variable domain, with the rest obtained from reference TRBV19 and TRBJ2-5, is as follows: DGGITQSPKYLFRKEGQNVTLSCEQNLNHDAMYWYRQDPGQGLRLIYYSQIVNDFQKGDIAEGYSVSREKKESFPLTVTSAQKNPTAFYLCASSVYWTGSDETQYFGPGTRLLVL.

The chain carries TRBV21-1 and TRBJ1-4; the tabulated D call, TRBD1, remains unverified against the DNA. TRBV21-1 is classified as a pseudogene. This CDR3 region has 15 residues. The CDR3 loop reads CASSNLTGGDEKLFF. The CDR3 DNA follows: TGTGCCAGCAGCAATTTGACAGGGGGCGATGAAAAACTGTTTTTT.

This chain uses TRBV6-4 with TRBJ2-2; D may be TRBD2 (6 bases). CDR1 MRHNA and CDR2 SNTAGT come from the germline V gene. This CDR3 has 14 amino acids. Trimming shortened V by 5 bases and J by 2 bases, and 9 bases separated the two germline ends. For the CDR3, the DNA is TGTGCCAGCAGTCCGGGGGAAAACACCGGGGAGCTGTTTTTT. Amino acids: CASSPGENTGELFF.

This clone was detected once. The V gene is TRBV15, the J gene TRBJ2-7, with TRBD1 matching over 7 bases. Trimming removed 3 bases from V and 1 base from J; junction bases left unmatched: 9. The CDR3 runs to 16 residues. The germline V gene has CDR1 LNHNV and CDR2 YYDKDF (reference sequence). The CDR3 loop is CATSRGPGQQSYEQYF. The CDR3 nucleotides are TGTGCCACCAGCAGGGGACCGGGACAGCAGTCCTACGAGCAGTACTTC.

The chain carries TRBV6-5 and TRBJ2-3, with 8 bases aligning to TRBD1. Per germline, CDR1 MNHEY and CDR2 SVGAGI. CDR3 length: 16 residues. The ends lost 3 bases at V and 2 bases at J; junction bases unmatched: 7. In DNA, the CDR3 is TGTGCCAGCAGTTATGAGGCAGGGGGCTCCACAGATACGCAGTATTTT. It codes for CASSYEAGGSTDTQYF.

This chain's CDR3 is CASSQDIAGGMTYEQYF. CDR3 DNA: TGTGCCAGCAGCCAAGATATAGCGGGAGGGATGACCTACGAGCAGTACTTC. The chain is built from TRBV4-2 and TRBJ2-7; 11 bases match TRBD2. Trimming took 0 bases from V and 2 from J; bases not matched to a gene: 6. The length of the CDR3 is 17 residues. Germline-derived CDR1 and CDR2 are LGHNA and YNFKEQ.

This clone was recorded only once. The V call is TRBV27, the J call TRBJ2-2; no definite D call. This CDR3 is built from 14 residues. V shed 7 bases and J shed 4 bases, with 13 bases lying between them. Looked up from germline, CDR1 is MNHEY and CDR2 is SMNVEV (reference sequence). The CDR3, as DNA: TGTGCCAGCACCCCCCTCAGGAGCACCGGGGAGCTGTTTTTT. It encodes CASTPLRSTGELFF.

This rearrangement joins TRBV11-2 to TRBJ2-3, with D tentatively TRBD2 (5 bases). CDR1 is SGHAT and CDR2 is FQNNGV in the germline V gene. V lost 3 bases and J 5 bases, leaving 12 bases between the germline ends. This CDR3 region has 14 residues. The CDR3 sequence: CASSFPNRGDTQYF. The CDR3 DNA sequence: TGTGCCAGCAGCTTCCCGAATCGGGGAGATACGCAGTATTTT.

This chain joins TRBV19 and TRBJ2-1; D ambiguous. The CDR3 is 14 residues long. Germline V gene sequence: CDR1 LNHDA, CDR2 SQIVND (reference sequence). V lost 10 bases and J 0 bases, leaving 13 bases between the germline ends. CDR3 coding DNA: TGTGCCACCAACGGGCCCAGCTCCTACAATGAGCAGTTCTTC. Protein sequence: CATNGPSSYNEQFF.

This chain joins TRBV14 and TRBJ2-5, with TRBD2 identical over 8 bases. Germline-derived CDR1 and CDR2 are SGHDN and FVKESK. The CDR3 runs to 13 residues. Germline trimming cut 10 bases from V and 4 bases from J; bases unmatched to any gene: 8. The CDR3, as DNA: TGTGCCACGAGCGGGAGCCTCGGAGAGACCCAGTACTTC. Translation gives CATSGSLGETQYF.

The chain recombines TRBV3-1 (or the pseudogene TRBV3-2) with TRBJ2-5, with 11 bases identical to TRBD2. The junction had 3 bases not matched to a gene; V was cut back by 2 bases and J by 1 base. The CDR3 loop spans 16 amino acids. Germline V lookup: CDR1 LGHDT, CDR2 YNNKEL (reference sequence). The CDR3 region has the DNA TGTGCCAGCAGCCAAACGACTAGCGGGGTCCAAGAGACCCAGTACTTC. It codes for CASSQTTSGVQETQYF.

V usage is TRBV18 and J usage is TRBJ1-6; 7 bases are shared with TRBD1. The CDR3 is 15 amino acids. The J segment lost 10 bases and the V segment lost 0 bases, leaving 6 bases of the junction unmatched. Germline CDR1 reads KGHSH; CDR2 reads LQKENI. Here the CDR3 DNA reads TGTGCCAGCTCACCACCGGGATCAGGGGGGTCACCCCTCCACTTT. Translated, it gives CASSPPGSGGSPLHF.

The V and J genes are TRBV7-3 and TRBJ2-5, with 10 bases lining up with TRBD2. V lost 4 bases and J lost 5; bases outside the gene matches: 7. The CDR3 sequence is 15 residues long. The germline V gene encodes CDR1 SGHTA and CDR2 FQGTGA. The CDR3 spells CASSSKREGRETQYF. The CDR3 nucleotides read TGTGCCAGCAGCTCCAAGCGGGAGGGCCGTGAGACCCAGTACTTC.

This clone was seen repeatedly, ten times or more. This chain joins TRBV9 and TRBJ2-7; 10 bases are shared with TRBD1. The CDR3 sequence is 15 residues long. Germline loops: CDR1 SGDLS, CDR2 YYNGEE. Trimming at V came to 2 bases and at J to 2 bases, leaving 4 bases not matched to a gene. This CDR3 is CASSVGQGVAYEQYF. For the CDR3, the DNA is TGTGCCAGCAGCGTCGGACAGGGGGTAGCCTACGAGCAGTACTTC.

V is TRBV6-1 and J is TRBJ1-5; D gene ambiguous. Germline V gene sequence: CDR1 MNHNS, CDR2 SASEGT. The ends were cut back, 1 base at V and 2 bases at J, with 6 bases in the middle. CDR3 length equals 14 residues. The DNA for the CDR3 is TGTGCCAGCAGTGAAGTGTCAGGCAATCAGCCCCAGCATTTT. Encoded protein: CASSEVSGNQPQHF.